Given below is one T cell receptor (beta chain) in context. Its antigen is unknown. This record belongs to a study of T cells expressing NK-cell markers. TCRdb re-analyzed the 5' RACE reads; it lists each CDR3 protein once, without DNA. The sample spans 20,000 or so distinct CDR3 sequences; the ten largest clones claim 45% to 65%. This CDR3 region has 11 residues. Per germline, CDR1 SQVTM and CDR2 ANQGSEA. Study observations and caveats: About six of the donors carried dominant NKG2C+ clonotypes that took up 1.0-7.0% of their CD8+ T cells.

V is TRBV29-1 and J is TRBJ1-2; the TCRdb D gene call, TRBD1, has no DNA to confirm it. Sequenced: blood T cells: a sorted CD56 or NKG2C T cell subset, CD4+ or CD8+ T cells, or bulk PBMC T cells (not recorded which). The clonotype originates from a man aged 18-70 years in good health. The CDR3 loop reads CSGWGQAGYTF.